A single sample is the source of the 20 T cell receptor beta chains below, sequenced in a study of control samples from healthy donors and cancer patients. Sequencing used immunoSEQ multiplex PCR; TCRdb keeps in-frame clones, though not all of them. This table holds more than 65,000 clones, 70% to 90% found once. Material for sequencing was PBMCs. These TCRs come from a woman aged 55-69 years with head and neck cancer.

CDR3 residues: CASRYGLGQGADQPQHF. CDR3 coding DNA: TGTGCCAGTAGATACGGGCTGGGTCAGGGGGCCGACCAGCCCCAGCATTTT. The rearrangement joins TRBV19 to TRBJ1-5; TRBD1 aligns across 8 bases. V shed 6 bases, J shed 7 bases, and the junction held 17 bases outside the gene matches. Germline CDR1 LNHDA, CDR2 SQIVND (reference sequence). The CDR3 contains 17 residues.

This chain links TRBV5-6 with TRBJ1-4; a weak D match, TRBD1 (5 bases). The CDR3 spans 14 residues. The germline V and J ends were trimmed by 4 bases and 4 bases, with 11 bases remaining between them. Germline-derived CDR1 and CDR2 are SGHDT and YYEEEE. CDR3 amino acids: CASSRGAINEKLFF. The CDR3 bases are TGTGCCAGCAGCCGAGGGGCGATTAATGAAAAACTGTTTTTT. The whole variable domain, remainder taken from reference TRBV5-6 and TRBJ1-4, is DAGVTQSPTHLIKTRGQQVTLRCSPKSGHDTVSWYQQALGQGPQFIFQYYEEEERQRGNFPDRFSGHQFPNYSSELNVNALLLGDSALYLCASSRGAINEKLFFGSGTQLSVL.

The V gene is TRBV11-3, the J gene TRBJ2-1, with D unclear. Germline V CDR1 and CDR2: SGHNT, YENEEA. The CDR3 runs to 13 residues. Between the trimmed V and J ends, which lost 5 bases and 4 bases, there was a span of 9 bases. Here the CDR3 reads CASSLNSYNEQFF. The CDR3, as DNA: TGTGCCAGCAGCCTCAACAGTTACAATGAGCAGTTCTTC.

In this sample, this clone turned up a few times. This rearrangement joins TRBV10-1 to TRBJ1-3; D remains unclear. The germline V gene has CDR1 WNHNN and CDR2 SYGVQD (reference sequence). The V and J ends lost 6 bases and 7 bases respectively, with 16 bases between them. The length of the CDR3 is 14 residues. Written as DNA, the CDR3 is TGCGCCAGCAGGACGGAGGGCCGTTTGAACACCATATATTTT. Protein: CASRTEGRLNTIYF.

The rearrangement uses TRBV5-5 and TRBJ1-5, with 9 bases identical to TRBD1. Germline values: CDR1 SGHKS, CDR2 YYEKEE (reference sequence). The CDR3 consists of 15 residues. Germline trimming cut 5 bases from V and 3 bases from J; bases unmatched to any gene: 6. The DNA for the CDR3 is TGTGCCAGCAGTCCCGGGACAGGGAACAATCAGCCCCAGCATTTT. It is translated as CASSPGTGNNQPQHF. Complete variable domain (other parts from reference TRBV5-5 and TRBJ1-5): DAGVTQSPTHLIKTRGQQVTLRCSPISGHKSVSWYQQVLGQGPQFIFQYYEKEERGRGNFPDRFSARQFPNYSSELNVNALLLGDSALYLCASSPGTGNNQPQHFGDGTRLSIL.

The V gene is TRBV19, the J gene TRBJ1-6; TRBD1 is a possible D gene (5 bases). Germline V lookup: CDR1 LNHDA, CDR2 SQIVND (reference sequence). The V gene lost 5 bases and the J gene lost 15 bases, with 14 bases spanning the gap. The CDR3 has 12 residues. DNA of the CDR3: TGTGCCAGTAGTGCCACTCTAGGACACCTCCACTTT. The encoded protein is CASSATLGHLHF.

There are a few counts of this clone. V usage is TRBV14 and J usage is TRBJ2-1; D not resolved. The germline CDR1 and CDR2 sequences are SGHDN and FVKESK. The CDR3 spans 14 residues. The V gene lost 4 bases and the J gene lost 3 bases, with 10 bases spanning the gap. DNA of the CDR3: TGTGCCAGCAGCCTACGTCAGATCTACAATGAGCAGTTCTTC. Its protein product is CASSLRQIYNEQFF.

V and J are TRBV5-1 and TRBJ2-1; D is possibly TRBD1 or TRBD2 (5 bases each). This CDR3 is 17 amino acids long. The germline gives CDR1 SGHRS, CDR2 YFSETQ. The V gene lost 0 bases and the J gene lost 2 bases, with 15 bases spanning the gap. The CDR3 here is CASSLAPGRAAYNEQFF. In DNA form, the CDR3 reads TGCGCCAGCAGCTTGGCCCCGGGGCGGGCCGCCTACAATGAGCAGTTCTTC.

The V call is TRBV5-4, the J call TRBJ2-1; D might be TRBD2 (6 bases). Trimming left V 0 bases short and J 1 base short, with 8 bases between. This CDR3 spans 15 amino acids. Germline CDR1 SGHNT, CDR2 YYREEE (reference sequence). The CDR3 region has the DNA TGTGCCAGCAGCTTGGGGAGGGAATCCTACAATGAGCAGTTCTTC. Protein product: CASSLGRESYNEQFF. Full variable domain (remainder filled in from reference TRBV5-4 and TRBJ2-1): ETGVTQSPTHLIKTRGQQVTLRCSSQSGHNTVSWYQQALGQGPQFIFQYYREEENGRGNFPPRFSGLQFPNYSSELNVNALELDDSALYLCASSLGRESYNEQFFGPGTRLTVL.

The chain recombines TRBV5-1 with TRBJ2-1; 11 bases agree with TRBD2. The CDR3 consists of 19 residues. CDR1 and CDR2 from the germline V gene are SGHRS and YFSETQ. Trimming took 0 bases from V and 5 from J; bases not matched to a gene: 13. The CDR3 is CASSLVPPLAGGSDNEQFF. In DNA, the CDR3 is TGCGCCAGCAGCTTGGTTCCTCCTCTAGCGGGAGGTAGCGACAATGAGCAGTTCTTC.

This clone is a singleton in its sample. The rearrangement uses TRBV28 and TRBJ2-1; the D is unclear. Deletions cut 2 bases from V and 6 bases from J, with 8 bases between. The CDR3 covers 13 residues. Germline V gene sequence: CDR1 MDHEN, CDR2 SYDVKM. The CDR3 coding sequence is TGTGCCAGCAGTTTAGACATCCTCAATGAGCAGTTCTTC. Translated: CASSLDILNEQFF.

By frequency in the sample, this clone is medium-sized. J is TRBJ2-2 and V is TRBV6-4, with D hard to call. This CDR3 comprises 13 residues. Trimming removed 2 bases at V and 3 bases at J, with 4 bases between. Germline CDR1 reads MRHNA; CDR2 reads SNTAGT. CDR3 coding DNA: TGTGCCAGCAGTGACAGGGACACCGGGGAGCTGTTTTTT. The encoded protein is CASSDRDTGELFF.

V gene TRBV11-3 combines with J gene TRBJ2-1; 8 bases are shared with TRBD2. Germline loops: CDR1 SGHNT, CDR2 YENEEA. The CDR3 is made up of 16 amino acids. V lost 1 base and J lost 8; bases outside the gene matches: 10. CDR3: CASSLGVSGSVDEQFF. The CDR3 DNA reads as TGTGCCAGCAGCTTAGGTGTGAGCGGGAGTGTGGATGAGCAGTTCTTC. Full variable domain (outside the CDR3, taken from reference TRBV11-3 and TRBJ2-1): EAGVVQSPRYKIIEKKQPVAFWCNPISGHNTLYWYLQNLGQGPELLIRYENEEAVDDSQLPKDRFSAERLKGVDSTLKIQPAELGDSAVYLCASSLGVSGSVDEQFFGPGTRLTVL.

This chain links TRBV7-2 with TRBJ2-7, with 9 nucleotides matching TRBD2. Losses at the gene ends were 0 bases for V and 6 bases for J; bases not matched to a gene: 9. CDR3 length: 16 amino acids. Germline assignment: CDR1 SGHTA and CDR2 FQGNSA. The CDR3 sequence is CASSLAGAAGGGEQYF. CDR3 nucleotides: TGTGCCAGCAGCTTAGCGGGGGCAGCGGGAGGTGGCGAGCAGTACTTC.

This chain links TRBV5-4 with TRBJ1-2; TRBD1 agrees at 7 bases. CDR1 SGHNT and CDR2 YYREEE come from the germline V gene (reference sequence). The ends lost 3 bases at V and 4 bases at J; junction bases unmatched: 9. This CDR3 has 15 residues. The CDR3 region is CASSSRDRSLYGYTF. The CDR3 DNA sequence: TGTGCCAGCAGCTCACGGGACAGATCCCTCTATGGCTACACCTTC.

The rearrangement joins TRBV28 to TRBJ2-5; D possibly corresponds to TRBD1 (6 bases). Germline V lookup: CDR1 MDHEN, CDR2 SYDVKM. The CDR3 covers 15 residues. Trimming removed 5 bases from V and 5 bases from J, with 18 bases in between. CDR3 in amino acids: CASSLLGDKRETQYF. In DNA, the CDR3 is TGTGCCAGCAGTCTATTGGGGGACAAGAGGGAGACCCAGTACTTC.

This sequence joins TRBV7-9 and TRBJ1-2, with TRBD1 matching 8 bases. The length of the CDR3 is 18 residues. The trim removed 6 bases at V and 3 bases at J, leaving 18 bases unmatched. CDR1 and CDR2 from the germline V gene are SEHNR and FQNEAQ (reference sequence). The CDR3 DNA is TGTGCCAGCAGTTTACTGGAGGGCCAGGGGGCAGGGGACTATGGCTACACCTTC. Translating it yields CASSLLEGQGAGDYGYTF.

V is TRBV19 and J is TRBJ2-1; no clear D gene. CDR1 is LNHDA, CDR2 SQIVND, per germline (reference sequence). V dropped 5 bases and J dropped 6 bases, with 14 bases sitting between them. There are 14 residues in the CDR3. The CDR3 DNA follows: TGTGCCAGTAGTGGGCAGTATGGGCTCAATGAGCAGTTCTTC. Its translation is CASSGQYGLNEQFF.

The chain couples TRBV7-3 to TRBJ2-3, with D possibly TRBD2 on 6 matching bases. Per germline, CDR1 SGHTA and CDR2 FQGTGA. The CDR3 runs 16 residues. V was clipped by 6 bases and J by 0 bases, with 16 bases between them. DNA for the CDR3: TGTGCCAGCAGATCGCAAGGGAGGTCCAGCACAGATACGCAGTATTTT. Protein product: CASRSQGRSSTDTQYF.

The chain recombines TRBV5-1 with TRBJ2-1; 15 nucleotides line up with TRBD2. Trimming removed 4 bases from V and 2 bases from J; junction bases left unmatched: 7. This CDR3 has 18 amino acids. From germline, CDR1 is SGHRS and CDR2 YFSETQ. The CDR3 DNA is TGCGCCAGCAGCGGGTTGGGACTAGCGGGAGGCGCCTACAATGAGCAGTTCTTC. Protein: CASSGLGLAGGAYNEQFF.